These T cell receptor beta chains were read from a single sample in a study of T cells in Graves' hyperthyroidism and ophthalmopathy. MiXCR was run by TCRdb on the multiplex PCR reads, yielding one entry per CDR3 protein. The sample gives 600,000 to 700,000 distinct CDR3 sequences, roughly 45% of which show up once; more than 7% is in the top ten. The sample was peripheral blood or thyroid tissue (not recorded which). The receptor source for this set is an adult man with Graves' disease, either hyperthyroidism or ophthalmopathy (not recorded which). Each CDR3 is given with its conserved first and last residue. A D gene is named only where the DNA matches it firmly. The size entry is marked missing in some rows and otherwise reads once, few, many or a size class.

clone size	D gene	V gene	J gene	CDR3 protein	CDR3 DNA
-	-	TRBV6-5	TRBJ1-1	CASSRRRTKNTEAFF	TGTGCCAGCAGTCGTCGGAGGACAAAGAACACTGAAGCTTTCTTT
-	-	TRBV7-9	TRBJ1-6	CASTRSSALQGSPLHF	TGTGCCAGCACCCGCAGCAGCGCTTTACAGGGTTCACCCCTCCACTTT
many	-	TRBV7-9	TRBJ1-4	CASSSGGPNEKLFF	TGTGCCAGCAGCTCTGGTGGACCTAATGAAAAACTGTTTTTT
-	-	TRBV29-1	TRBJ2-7	CSVEGVGEQYF	TGCAGCGTTGAGGGGGTTGGCGAGCAGTACTTC
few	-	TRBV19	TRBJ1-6	CASSSPSGSSNSPLHF	TGTGCCAGTAGTTCCCCCTCGGGATCTAGTAATTCACCCCTCCACTTT
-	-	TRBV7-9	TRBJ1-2	CASSRDSLNYGYTF	TGTGCCAGCAGCAGAGACAGCCTTAACTATGGCTACACCTTC
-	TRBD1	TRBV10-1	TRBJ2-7	CARSHHAGTGFVGQYF	TGCGCCAGGTCGCACCACGCGGGGACAGGGTTCGTAGGGCAGTACTTC
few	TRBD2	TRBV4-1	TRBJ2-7	CASSHLLAGGYEQYF	TGCGCCAGCAGCCACCTACTAGCGGGAGGCTACGAGCAGTACTTC
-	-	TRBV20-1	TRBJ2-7	CSATPAQEGSYEQYF	TGCAGTGCTACGCCGGCCCAGGAAGGGTCCTACGAGCAGTACTTC
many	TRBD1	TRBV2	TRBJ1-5	CASSGTGDQPQHF	TGTGCCAGCAGTGGGACAGGAGATCAGCCCCAGCATTTT
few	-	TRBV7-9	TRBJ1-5	CASSARESGQPQHF	TGTGCCAGCAGTGCTCGGGAATCTGGGCAGCCCCAGCATTTT
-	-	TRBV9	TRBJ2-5	CASSYGPTPKETQYF	TGTGCCAGCAGCTATGGACCGACCCCCAAAGAGACCCAGTACTTC
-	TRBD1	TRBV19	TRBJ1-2	CASSTDRGRRGYTF	TGTGCCAGTAGTACGGACAGGGGGCGCCGTGGCTACACCTTC
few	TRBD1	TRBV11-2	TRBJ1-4	CASSAPRRGPSNEKLFF	TGTGCCAGCAGCGCGCCCCGCAGGGGGCCTAGTAATGAAAAACTGTTTTTT
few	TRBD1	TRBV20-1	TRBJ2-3	CSASPRGLGDTQYF	TGCAGTGCTAGCCCCAGGGGGCTTGGAGATACGCAGTATTTT
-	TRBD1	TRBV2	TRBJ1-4	CASRSDRGEKLFF	TGTGCCAGCAGGTCCGACAGGGGAGAAAAACTGTTTTTT
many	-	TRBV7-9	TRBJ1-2	CASSPPNSYKFYGYTF	TGTGCCAGCAGCCCACCAAACTCGTACAAGTTCTATGGCTACACCTTC
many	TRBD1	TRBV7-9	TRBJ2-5	CASSPDRASVRETQYF	TGTGCCAGCAGCCCGGACAGGGCATCCGTGAGGGAGACCCAGTACTTC
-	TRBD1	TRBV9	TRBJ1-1	CASSGRDRGPNEAFF	TGTGCCAGCAGCGGGAGGGACAGGGGGCCCAATGAAGCTTTCTTT
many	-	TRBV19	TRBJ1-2	CASRLTANYGYTF	TGTGCCAGTAGGCTGACAGCAAACTATGGCTACACCTTC
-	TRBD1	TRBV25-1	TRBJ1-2	CASKHPGQGKNGYTF	TGTGCCAGTAAGCACCCGGGACAGGGGAAGAATGGCTACACCTTC
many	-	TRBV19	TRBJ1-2	CASSSQAGNGYTF	TGTGCCAGTAGTTCGCAGGCAGGGAATGGCTACACCTTC
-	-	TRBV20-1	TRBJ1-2	CSARGGSDYGYTF	TGCAGTGCTAGAGGGGGCAGTGACTATGGCTACACCTTC
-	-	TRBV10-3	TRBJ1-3	CAISVQDSSGNTIYF	TGTGCCATCAGTGTACAGGACAGCTCTGGAAACACCATATATTTT
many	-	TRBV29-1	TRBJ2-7	CSGGHSGHEQYF	TGCAGCGGAGGACATTCGGGGCACGAGCAGTACTTC
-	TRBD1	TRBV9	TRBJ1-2	CASSLITGGDGYTF	TGTGCCAGCAGCTTGATCACAGGGGGCGATGGCTACACCTTC